The source of this T cell receptor beta chain is a study of PD-1 blockade in classical Hodgkin lymphoma. This CDR3 has 14 amino acids. V was trimmed by 2 bases and J by 7 bases, leaving 12 bases between them. Germline V CDR1 and CDR2: MNHEY, SMNVEV (reference sequence). The table came from immunoSEQ multiplex PCR; TCRdb's copy has only in-frame clones and leaves some out. The sample has some 39,000 clones; roughly 86% are singletons. Notes on the study in general: Newly diagnosed patients were said to have less baseline TCR diversity than healthy donors did.

Each patient's relapse followed autologous stem cell transplantation, and brentuximab vedotin exposure varied. On this clone: Its antigen is currently unknown.

The chain couples TRBV27 to TRBJ2-1; D perhaps matches TRBD1 (6 bases). The receptor comes from a human donor with classical Hodgkin lymphoma. The material was peripheral blood mononuclear cells (PBMCs), obtained at baseline. The CDR3: CASSLTAGVNEQFF. The CDR3 DNA follows: TGTGCCAGCAGTTTAACGGCAGGGGTTAATGAGCAGTTCTTC.